These 16 T cell receptor beta chains share one sample of origin, sequenced in a study of shared clonotypes between healthy human individuals (TCRdb year 2020). The method behind the library was the immunoSEQ multiplex PCR assay. Not all clones reach the TCRdb copy of this immuneACCESS table, which keeps in-frame sequences only. Checked studies attribute under half of the gap to unresolved V genes and leave the rest unexplained. The sample profile shows some 2 million clones; just under 95% of them were found once. The ten largest make up 0.85% to 1.2% of the sample. CD8 naive samples were obtained by positive selection for CCR7 among CD45RO-negative cells, yielding a CD45RA+CCR7+ population from which TemRA cells were excluded. The sequencing input was naive CD8+ T cells sorted from blood. The cell subset or site label on this specimen signifies: CD45RA+CCR7+. The source of these receptors is a man between 18 and 35 years old in good health.

This chain connects TRBV6-6 to TRBJ2-5, with 7 bases aligning to TRBD2. The CDR3 loop spans 16 amino acids. The J segment lost 2 bases and the V segment lost 8 bases, leaving 14 bases of the junction unmatched. Germline V gives CDR1 MNHNY, CDR2 SVGAGI (reference sequence). As DNA, the CDR3 is TGTGCCAGCTGCCGTTGGGGACGGGGGGAACAAGAGACCCAGTACTTC. As protein: CASCRWGRGEQETQYF.

The chain recombines TRBV9 with TRBJ2-7; D is unclear. There are 13 residues in the CDR3. Germline-derived CDR1 and CDR2 are SGDLS and YYNGEE. Trimming left V 3 bases short and J 3 bases short, with 10 bases between. The CDR3 sequence is CASSASPVYEQYF. The CDR3 region has the DNA TGTGCCAGCAGCGCAAGTCCAGTCTACGAGCAGTACTTC.

As for this clone: The same CDR3 arises from other DNA sequences in this sample as well. The CDR3 bases are TGTGCCAGCAGCGTTAGCGCAGATACGCAGTATTTT. It codes for CASSVSADTQYF. The J gene is TRBJ2-3, the V gene TRBV9, with D perhaps TRBD2 (5 bases). The germline CDR1 and CDR2 sequences are SGDLS and YYNGEE. CDR3 length: 12 residues. V lost 2 bases and J 4 bases, leaving 5 bases between the germline ends.

The V gene is TRBV10-2, the J gene TRBJ1-1, with D possibly matching TRBD1 (6 bases). Trimming left V 5 bases short and J 0 bases short, with 19 bases between. The CDR3 runs 17 residues. Germline loops: CDR1 WSHSY, CDR2 SAAADI. CDR3 nucleotides: TGCGCCAGCAGTACCCCGAGCGGGGGCCTTTTGAACACTGAAGCTTTCTTT. Its protein is CASSTPSGGLLNTEAFF.

J is TRBJ2-7 and V is TRBV4-1; tentative D call: TRBD2 (5 bases). This CDR3 is built from 12 residues. V dropped 0 bases and J dropped 6 bases, with 6 bases sitting between them. Germline V lookup: CDR1 MGHRA, CDR2 YSYEKL. The CDR3 reads CASSQDRGEQYF. In DNA, the CDR3 is TGCGCCAGCAGCCAAGATCGGGGCGAGCAGTACTTC.

As to this clone: The identical CDR3 is also encoded by other nucleotide sequences in the sample. This chain uses TRBV28 with TRBJ2-3, with D perhaps TRBD2 (5 bases). V lost 2 bases to trimming and J lost 0 bases, with 9 bases between them. CDR1 and CDR2 from the germline V gene are MDHEN and SYDVKM. CDR3 length: 15 amino acids. The CDR3 DNA is TGTGCCAGCAGTTTACCTAGGACTAGCACAGATACGCAGTATTTT. Translating it yields CASSLPRTSTDTQYF.

The chain joins TRBV10-2 to TRBJ2-1; TRBD1 or TRBD2 may be the D gene (5 bases each). V dropped 8 bases and J dropped 8 bases, with 22 bases sitting between them. This CDR3 region has 15 residues. Looked up from germline, CDR1 is WSHSY and CDR2 is SAAADI. The CDR3, as DNA: TGCGCCAGCTATAGTGACTGGGGGATTTACGATGAGCAGTTCTTC. Protein: CASYSDWGIYDEQFF.

The chain couples TRBV4-2 to TRBJ2-5; the D is unclear. V was pared by 0 bases and J by 2 bases, with 7 bases between. CDR1 and CDR2 (germline): LGHNA, YNFKEQ. The CDR3 has 14 amino acids. The DNA of the CDR3 is TGTGCCAGCAGCCAAGATGATCTTCAAGAGACCCAGTACTTC. Translating it yields CASSQDDLQETQYF.

CDR3 bases: TGTGCCAGCACCCTCTCGGTCGAGCACACTGAAGCTTTCTTT. Protein: CASTLSVEHTEAFF. This rearrangement joins TRBV7-6 to TRBJ1-1; D unresolved. CDR3 length: 14 residues. Trimming took off 7 bases at V and 3 bases at J, with 15 bases between the two ends. Germline V gives CDR1 SGHVS, CDR2 FNYEAQ.

This chain joins TRBV27 and TRBJ2-7, with 8 bases identical to TRBD1. The length of the CDR3 is 15 residues. V lost 3 bases to trimming and J lost 3 bases; unmatched junction nucleotides: 7. Germline loops: CDR1 MNHEY, CDR2 SMNVEV (reference sequence). Here the CDR3 reads CASSLGTGGFYEQYF. As DNA, the CDR3 is TGTGCCAGCAGTTTGGGAACAGGGGGTTTCTACGAGCAGTACTTC.

Of note for this clone: Other DNA sequences of this sample code for an identical CDR3. V is TRBV4-1 and J is TRBJ2-7; perhaps TRBD1 as D (6 bases). CDR3 length: 15 amino acids. The germline gives CDR1 MGHRA, CDR2 YSYEKL. The V gene lost 1 base and the J gene lost 2 bases, with 12 bases spanning the gap. DNA for the CDR3: TGCGCCAGCAGCCAAGTATCCGGGGACACCTACGAGCAGTACTTC. Translating it yields CASSQVSGDTYEQYF.

A word on this clone: Other DNA sequences in this sample translate to the same CDR3. This sequence joins TRBV19 and TRBJ2-7; D gene uncertain. CDR1 LNHDA and CDR2 SQIVND come from the germline V gene (reference sequence). V lost 1 base and J lost 3, with 7 bases in between. The length of the CDR3 is 13 residues. This chain's CDR3 is CASSIGSGYEQYF. DNA of the CDR3: TGTGCCAGTAGTATAGGGAGTGGCTACGAGCAGTACTTC.

The rearrangement joins TRBV7-9 to TRBJ2-3, with 10 bases fitting TRBD2. The CDR3 is made up of 16 amino acids. CDR1 is SEHNR, CDR2 FQNEAQ, per germline (reference sequence). V lost 5 bases and J lost 6; bases outside the gene matches: 11. CDR3 region: CASSPVDSGRSDTQYF. The CDR3 DNA reads as TGTGCCAGCAGCCCCGTAGATAGCGGGAGGTCGGATACGCAGTATTTT.

The rearrangement links TRBV7-9 to TRBJ2-5, with 9 positions matching TRBD1. CDR3 length equals 15 residues. Germline V gene lookup returns CDR1 SEHNR and CDR2 FQNEAQ (reference sequence). V gave up 8 bases and J gave up 3 bases; unmatched junction bases: 10. The DNA for the CDR3 is TGTGCCAGCGGGGGGACAGGGATGAGGGAAGAGACCCAGTACTTC. Protein sequence: CASGGTGMREETQYF.

The chain couples TRBV6-6 to TRBJ1-1; a possible D gene is TRBD1 (6 bases). The CDR3 sequence is 14 residues long. Trimming shortened V by 7 bases and J by 1 base, and 13 bases separated the two germline ends. Germline CDR1 is MNHNY and CDR2 is SVGAGI (reference sequence). CDR3 nucleotides: TGTGCCAGCACATGGACAGTTCAGAACACTGAAGCTTTCTTT. As protein: CASTWTVQNTEAFF.

The J gene is TRBJ1-1, the V gene TRBV5-6, with no clear D. Trimming removed 5 bases at V and 1 base at J, with 12 bases between. The CDR3 length is 14 residues. Looked up from germline, CDR1 is SGHDT and CDR2 is YYEEEE. The CDR3 nucleotides read TGTGCCAGCAGTGGGGAGGCGGGGAACACTGAAGCTTTCTTT. Translated: CASSGEAGNTEAFF.